Shown below are 21 T cell receptor beta chains from a single sample sequenced in a study of blood T cells in healthy people across ages. Through a sample-barcoded 5' primer and a J-beta primer mix, a second PCR was run for about 7 to 12 cycles. TCRdb reprocessed the 5' RACE reads with MiXCR, giving one entry per CDR3 protein. The sample consists of some 860,000 distinct CDR3 sequences, 45% to 70% of them appearing once. Sequencing used blood. These receptors originate from a man between 40 and 49 years old in good health.

This clonotype was seen at least ten times. The rearrangement uses TRBV20-1 and TRBJ1-1, with TRBD1 matching over 8 bases. With 3 bases clipped from V and 1 base from J, the junction kept 10 bases outside the gene matches. The CDR3 contains 16 residues. Germline V gene data show CDR1 as DFQATT and CDR2 as SNEGSKA (reference sequence). CDR3 nucleotide sequence: TGCAGTGCTAGGGATAACAGGGGGACGTGGAACACTGAAGCTTTCTTT. This sequence encodes CSARDNRGTWNTEAFF.

CDR3 coding DNA: TGCAGTGCTAGAGATATCATGACTAGCGGGAAATTAGAGCAGTACTTC. Encoded protein: CSARDIMTSGKLEQYF. The chain uses TRBV20-1 and TRBJ2-7; 11 nucleotides match TRBD2. With 0 bases clipped from V and 7 bases from J, the junction kept 11 bases outside the gene matches. The CDR3 covers 16 residues. Germline V lookup: CDR1 DFQATT, CDR2 SNEGSKA (reference sequence).

The chain has TRBV24-1 and TRBJ2-1, with D tentatively TRBD2 (5 bases). This CDR3 has 13 amino acids. Germline V gives CDR1 KGHDR, CDR2 SFDVKD. Between the trimmed V and J ends, which lost 7 bases and 4 bases, there was a span of 10 bases. CDR3 in amino acids: CATRGSRYNEQFF. CDR3 nucleotides: TGTGCCACCAGGGGGAGCAGGTACAATGAGCAGTTCTTC.

The rearrangement uses TRBV20-1 and TRBJ2-3; 7 bases align to TRBD2. Trimming cost V 1 base and J 1 base; bases outside gene matches: 5. Germline loops: CDR1 DFQATT, CDR2 SNEGSKA (reference sequence). This CDR3 spans 15 amino acids. The CDR3: CSARGGGVGTDTQYF. The CDR3 nucleotides are TGCAGTGCTAGAGGGGGGGGAGTTGGCACAGATACGCAGTATTTT.

The chain joins TRBV5-1 to TRBJ2-5, with 8 bases aligning to TRBD1. Per the germline V gene, CDR1 is SGHRS and CDR2 is YFSETQ. The trim removed 10 bases at V and 11 bases at J, leaving 16 bases unmatched. This CDR3 contains 13 residues. The CDR3 reads CASLRTGSREQYF. The CDR3 bases are TGCGCCTCGTTAAGGACAGGGTCCAGGGAGCAGTACTTC.

The V gene is TRBV20-1, the J gene TRBJ1-1, with D perhaps TRBD1 (5 bases). The V end lost 6 bases, the J end lost 3 bases, and 14 bases lay between the germline ends. The CDR3 sequence is 13 residues long. Germline CDR1 reads DFQATT; CDR2 reads SNEGSKA (reference sequence). CDR3 sequence (DNA): TGCAGTGCGACGCCCTGGGGCGACACTGAAGCTTTCTTT. Translating gives CSATPWGDTEAFF.

The V gene is TRBV4-1, the J gene TRBJ1-5; no clear D. The V gene lost 4 bases and the J gene lost 0 bases, with 13 bases spanning the gap. The CDR3 runs to 16 residues. CDR1 is MGHRA, CDR2 YSYEKL, per germline. This CDR3 reads CASSPLPVPSNQPQHF. As DNA, the CDR3 is TGCGCCAGCAGCCCCCTCCCGGTTCCTAGCAATCAGCCCCAGCATTTT.

J is TRBJ2-1 and V is TRBV25-1; 11 bases align to TRBD2. Germline loops: CDR1 MGHDK, CDR2 SYGVNS. The CDR3 is 18 amino acids. V gave up 4 bases and J gave up 7 bases; unmatched junction bases: 15. The CDR3: CASSVLYPGLADKNEQFF. The DNA of the CDR3 is TGTGCCAGCAGTGTCCTCTATCCGGGACTAGCGGACAAAAATGAGCAGTTCTTC.

V usage is TRBV3-1 and J usage is TRBJ1-2, with D tentatively TRBD1 (5 bases). The germline gives CDR1 LGHDT, CDR2 YNNKEL (reference sequence). The V end was cut by 0 bases, the J end by 4 bases, with 9 bases between. This CDR3 has 14 amino acids. The DNA for the CDR3 is TGTGCCAGCAGCCAAGAGGGCGGGACCTATGGCTACACCTTC. Its translation is CASSQEGGTYGYTF.

V and J are TRBV7-3 and TRBJ2-7, with D possibly called TRBD1 or TRBD2 (6 bases each). The CDR3 has 14 residues. V was shortened by 1 base and J by 2 bases, with 9 bases between the two germline ends. Germline CDR1 reads SGHTA; CDR2 reads FQGTGA. The CDR3 nucleotides are TGTGCCAGCAGCTTAATTGGGGGGCCCTACGAGCAGTACTTC. Its protein product is CASSLIGGPYEQYF.

The J gene is TRBJ2-5, the V gene TRBV18, with D perhaps matching TRBD1 (5 bases). CDR3 size: 14 residues. V lost 3 bases and J 5 bases, leaving 13 bases between the germline ends. Germline V gene sequence: CDR1 KGHSH, CDR2 LQKENI. The CDR3 nucleotides are TGTGCCAGCTCACCCTCCAGGGTCGGGGAGACCCAGTACTTC. It codes for CASSPSRVGETQYF. The variable domain in full, completed from reference TRBV18 and TRBJ2-5, reads NAGVMQNPRHLVRRRGQEARLRCSPMKGHSHVYWYRQLPEEGLKFMVYLQKENIIDESGMPKERFSAEFPKEGPSILRIQQVVRGDSAAYFCASSPSRVGETQYFGPGTRLLVL.

The chain couples TRBV29-1 to TRBJ2-5; tentatively, D is TRBD2 (6 bases). TRBJ2-7 explains the end of the DNA better; the J call may be wrong. Germline CDR1 and CDR2: SQVTM and ANQGSEA. The CDR3 length is 14 residues. DNA for the CDR3: TGCAGGGGACGGGGAGGACCCGACCCTGACGAGCAGTACTTC. It yields the protein CRGRGGPDPDEQYF.

This clonotype was counted a few times. The chain carries TRBV7-3 and TRBJ2-1; 8 nucleotides line up with TRBD2. Germline CDR1 and CDR2: SGHTA and FQGTGA. Trimming at V came to 5 bases and at J to 7 bases, leaving 13 bases not matched to a gene. This CDR3 contains 16 residues. The CDR3: CASSQRGRGGLNEQFF. The DNA for the CDR3 is TGTGCCAGCAGCCAAAGGGGCCGGGGGGGCCTAAATGAGCAGTTCTTC.

This chain uses TRBV10-3 with TRBJ2-5, with a weak D call TRBD1 (5 bases). The assigned J gene may be wrong: the sequence end matches TRBJ2-7 better. CDR3 length: 14 residues. Germline V gene sequence: CDR1 ENHRY, CDR2 SYGVKD. The CDR3 sequence is CAIRPDSSGYEQYF. DNA for the CDR3: TGTGCCATCAGGCCCGACAGTTCGGGCTACGAGCAGTACTTC.

The chain links TRBV4-2 to TRBJ2-5; 8 bases align to TRBD2. The CDR3 is 15 amino acids. The trim removed 0 bases at V and 3 bases at J, leaving 3 bases unmatched. Germline lookup yields CDR1 LGHNA and CDR2 YNFKEQ. Here the CDR3 reads CASSQEPAGEETQYF. In DNA, the CDR3 is TGTGCCAGCAGCCAAGAACCAGCGGGGGAAGAGACCCAGTACTTC.

V and J are TRBV29-1 and TRBJ2-3, with 8 bases lining up with TRBD1. V lost 5 bases, J lost 1 base, and 5 bases stayed unmatched. Germline lookup yields CDR1 SQVTM and CDR2 ANQGSEA. CDR3 length: 14 residues. The CDR3 DNA reads TGCAGCGTTCACGGACAGGGAGGCACAGATACGCAGTATTTT. Encoded protein: CSVHGQGGTDTQYF.

The chain combines TRBV3-1 with TRBJ1-5, with a possible D match to TRBD1 (5 bases). The length of the CDR3 is 14 residues. The V gene's germline CDR1 is LGHDT and CDR2 YNNKEL (reference sequence). V lost 8 bases to trimming and J lost 3 bases, with 14 bases between them. For the CDR3, the DNA is TGTGCCAGCGGTCAGGGAAGGAACAATCAGCCCCAGCATTTT. It translates to CASGQGRNNQPQHF.

This clonotype was counted once. The V gene is TRBV25-1, the J gene TRBJ2-7, with D unclear. The germline V gene has CDR1 MGHDK and CDR2 SYGVNS. CDR3 length: 15 amino acids. V was pared by 5 bases and J by 7 bases, with 21 bases between. The CDR3 loop is CASSFPASPDNEQYF. CDR3 DNA: TGTGCCAGCAGTTTCCCGGCTTCTCCCGACAATGAGCAGTACTTC.

J is TRBJ2-3 and V is TRBV9, with no clear D. The germline V gene has CDR1 SGDLS and CDR2 YYNGEE. The CDR3 loop spans 13 amino acids. The ends were cut back, 2 bases at V and 5 bases at J, with 9 bases in the middle. The CDR3 sequence is CASSVTQLDTQYF. CDR3 coding DNA: TGTGCCAGCAGCGTCACACAGCTAGATACGCAGTATTTT.

This clonotype was observed a handful of times. The rearrangement joins TRBV4-3 to TRBJ2-3, with no clear D. The V and J ends lost 4 bases and 3 bases respectively, with 11 bases between them. The CDR3 spans 14 residues. Germline loops: CDR1 LGHNA, CDR2 YSLEER. CDR3 nucleotides: TGCGCCAGCAGCCGTATAATCGGAACAGATACGCAGTATTTT. This sequence encodes CASSRIIGTDTQYF.

The chain is built from TRBV12-3 or TRBV12-4 and TRBJ2-5; 8 positions agree with TRBD2. Losses at the gene ends were 7 bases for V and 5 bases for J; bases not matched to a gene: 15. This CDR3 spans 16 amino acids. The CDR3, as DNA: TGTGCCAGCAACCGGGGTAGCGGGGAGGCAACTGAGACCCAGTACTTC. Amino acid sequence: CASNRGSGEATETQYF.